A selection of T cell receptor beta chains follows, all from one sample in a study of shared clonotypes between healthy human individuals. The protocol was immunoSEQ multiplex PCR, while the TCRdb copy is restricted to in-frame clones and leaves out a portion. The sample has fewer than 1.6 million clones, about 98.5% seen once; the top ten hold under 0.45%. Sequenced: naive CD4+ T cells sorted from blood. These TCRs come from a man in his thirties or forties in good health. The CDR3 runs from the conserved cysteine through the conserved F or W. Each record gives: J gene, V gene, clone size, D gene, CDR3 protein, CDR3 DNA. D genes are given only for firm matches. Size is omitted from some rows. Given values are once, few, many or a class for expanded clones.

J: TRBJ2-5; V: TRBV19; size: once; D: TRBD1; CDR3: CASSITQGAGETQYF; DNA: TGTGCCAGTAGTATAACACAGGGGGCGGGGGAGACCCAGTACTTC
J: TRBJ2-7; V: TRBV2; size: -; D: TRBD1; CDR3: CAGSRQGAPIEQYF; DNA: TGTGCCGGTAGCAGACAGGGGGCGCCGATCGAGCAGTACTTC
J: TRBJ1-2; V: TRBV6-1; size: once; D: -; CDR3: CASSEALLGKGGGYTF; DNA: TGTGCCAGCAGTGAAGCGCTTCTGGGGAAGGGGGGAGGCTACACCTTC
J: TRBJ2-1; V: TRBV19; size: -; D: -; CDR3: CASSISGYNEQFF; DNA: TGTGCCAGTAGTATATCTGGGTACAATGAGCAGTTCTTC
J: TRBJ2-1; V: TRBV6-5; size: -; D: TRBD1; CDR3: CASMTGVNEQFF; DNA: TGTGCCAGTATGACAGGGGTTAATGAGCAGTTCTTC
J: TRBJ2-7; V: TRBV5-1; size: -; D: -; CDR3: CASSLWQGEQYF; DNA: TGCGCCAGCAGCTTGTGGCAGGGAGAGCAGTACTTC
J: TRBJ2-3; V: TRBV5-1; size: -; D: -; CDR3: CASSFLGSSTDTQYF; DNA: TGCGCCAGCAGCTTTCTCGGGTCTAGCACAGATACGCAGTATTTT
J: TRBJ2-4; V: TRBV11-2; size: once; D: -; CDR3: CASSPNENRRYIQYF; DNA: TGTGCCAGCAGCCCCAACGAAAATCGGAGATACATTCAGTACTTC
J: TRBJ2-5; V: TRBV12-5; size: once; D: TRBD2; CDR3: CASGLVPRGGSGRQETQYF; DNA: TGTGCTAGTGGTTTGGTACCCCGGGGAGGGAGTGGTAGGCAAGAGACCCAGTACTTC
J: TRBJ1-3; V: TRBV5-4; size: -; D: TRBD1; CDR3: CASSLEGAQSGNTIYF; DNA: TGTGCCAGCAGCCTCGAGGGGGCGCAGTCTGGAAACACCATATATTTT
J: TRBJ1-5; V: TRBV28; size: -; D: -; CDR3: CASSPPLQGGSNQPQHF; DNA: TGTGCCAGCAGCCCTCCACTCCAGGGAGGAAGCAATCAGCCCCAGCATTTT
J: TRBJ2-1; V: TRBV9; size: -; D: TRBD2; CDR3: CASSFRTSGSFSSYNEQFF; DNA: TGTGCCAGCAGCTTCAGGACTAGCGGGAGTTTCAGTTCCTACAATGAGCAGTTCTTC
J: TRBJ2-7; V: TRBV6-5; size: -; D: -; CDR3: CASSDLLGVQYF; DNA: TGTGCCAGCAGTGACCTGCTTGGGGTGCAGTACTTC
J: TRBJ2-7; V: TRBV5-1; size: -; D: -; CDR3: CASSERETTEQYF; DNA: TGCGCCAGCAGTGAACGGGAGACCACCGAGCAGTACTTC
J: TRBJ1-5; V: TRBV28; size: once; D: -; CDR3: CASTRQYSNQPQHF; DNA: TGTGCCAGCACCCGACAGTATAGCAATCAGCCCCAGCATTTT
J: TRBJ2-2; V: TRBV6-4; size: -; D: TRBD1; CDR3: CASSPLGQGATGELFF; DNA: TGTGCCAGCAGTCCATTAGGACAGGGGGCTACCGGGGAGCTGTTTTTT
J: TRBJ2-1; V: TRBV2; size: -; D: -; CDR3: CASTGGSYNEQFF; DNA: TGTGCCAGCACTGGGGGCTCCTACAATGAGCAGTTCTTC
J: TRBJ2-5; V: TRBV5-6; size: once; D: -; CDR3: CASSGGETQYF; DNA: TGTGCCAGCAGCGGCGGGGAGACCCAGTACTTC
J: TRBJ2-1; V: TRBV5-1; size: -; D: -; CDR3: CASSLVGGYNEQFF; DNA: TGCGCCAGCAGCTTGGTGGGAGGATACAATGAGCAGTTCTTC
J: TRBJ2-6; V: TRBV9; size: -; D: -; CDR3: CASSVSRGDSGANVLTF; DNA: TGTGCCAGCAGCGTATCGCGAGGCGACTCTGGGGCCAACGTCCTGACTTTC
J: TRBJ1-5; V: TRBV7-8; size: -; D: -; CDR3: CASSPWTGMGNQPQHF; DNA: TGTGCCAGCAGCCCTTGGACTGGGATGGGCAATCAGCCCCAGCATTTT
J: TRBJ1-1; V: TRBV28; size: -; D: -; CDR3: CASSLSTENTEAFF; DNA: TGTGCCAGCAGTTTATCGACAGAGAACACTGAAGCTTTCTTT
J: TRBJ1-2; V: TRBV6-5; size: -; D: -; CDR3: CASNHGRGTYGYTF; DNA: TGTGCCAGCAATCATGGCAGGGGCACCTATGGCTACACCTTC
J: TRBJ2-7; V: TRBV5-1; size: -; D: -; CDR3: CASSLVRQYIVFYEQYF; DNA: TGCGCCAGCAGCTTGGTTAGGCAGTATATAGTTTTTTACGAGCAGTACTTC
J: TRBJ2-2; V: TRBV11-3; size: -; D: TRBD2; CDR3: CASSRRETGELFF; DNA: TGTGCCAGCAGCCGGCGGGAGACCGGGGAGCTGTTTTTT
J: TRBJ2-7; V: TRBV6-1; size: -; D: -; CDR3: CASRGAANYEQYF; DNA: TGTGCCAGCAGGGGGGCAGCGAACTACGAGCAGTACTTC
J: TRBJ1-4; V: TRBV5-5; size: -; D: TRBD1; CDR3: CASSLADRVNEKLFF; DNA: TGTGCCAGCAGCTTGGCGGACAGGGTGAATGAAAAACTGTTTTTT
J: TRBJ2-1; V: TRBV7-3; size: -; D: TRBD2; CDR3: CASSAGLAGVGEQFF; DNA: TGTGCCAGCAGCGCCGGACTAGCGGGAGTTGGTGAGCAGTTCTTC
J: TRBJ1-2; V: TRBV27; size: -; D: -; CDR3: CASSQTGGYGYTF; DNA: TGTGCCAGCAGTCAGACAGGTGGCTATGGCTACACCTTC
J: TRBJ1-1; V: TRBV30; size: -; D: -; CDR3: CAWSSTMGFTEAFF; DNA: TGTGCCTGGAGTAGTACAATGGGGTTTACCGAAGCTTTCTTT
J: TRBJ2-7; V: TRBV5-1; size: -; D: -; CDR3: CAMVDEQYF; DNA: TGCGCCATGGTCGACGAGCAGTACTTC
J: TRBJ2-3; V: TRBV10-2; size: -; D: TRBD2; CDR3: CASSSSGLADTSTDTQYF; DNA: TGCGCCAGCTCCTCTTCGGGTCTAGCGGATACTAGCACAGATACGCAGTATTTT
J: TRBJ1-5; V: TRBV5-6; size: -; D: TRBD1; CDR3: CASSTGLGQGPYSNQPQHF; DNA: TGTGCCAGCAGCACCGGTTTGGGACAGGGGCCATATAGCAATCAGCCCCAGCATTTT
J: TRBJ1-5; V: TRBV2; size: -; D: -; CDR3: CASSVEGFQPQHF; DNA: TGTGCCAGCAGTGTCGAGGGATTTCAGCCCCAGCATTTT
J: TRBJ2-3; V: TRBV2; size: -; D: -; CDR3: CASSGRTDTQYF; DNA: TGTGCCAGCAGTGGCAGAACAGATACGCAGTATTTT
J: TRBJ1-2; V: TRBV5-1; size: -; D: TRBD1; CDR3: CASSLRQGADGYTF; DNA: TGCGCCAGCAGCTTGAGACAGGGGGCAGATGGCTACACCTTC